Below, 8 T cell receptor beta chains from the same sample are listed, as sequenced in a study of cytomegalovirus exposure and HLA in healthy donors. Researchers ran the PCR with 60 Vbeta and 13 Jbeta primers. The method was immunoSEQ multiplex PCR; TCRdb's version includes in-frame clones alone and lacks a portion of them. Here the sample spans about 150,000 clones, roughly three fifths being singletons. Sequencing was performed on PBMCs. The source is a male donor in good health and CMV-seronegative.

The V call is TRBV9, the J call TRBJ1-2; the match to TRBD1 covers 7 bases. With V trimmed by 4 bases and J by 8 bases, 20 bases remained unmatched. CDR1 and CDR2 from the germline V gene are SGDLS and YYNGEE. CDR3 length equals 17 residues. For the CDR3, the DNA is TGTGCCAGCAGCCCCACCGGGGAATCTCAATCCAGGGGGGGCTACACCTTC. This codes for CASSPTGESQSRGGYTF. Based on the CDR3 plus reference TRBV9 and TRBJ1-2, the full variable domain is DSGVTQTPKHLITATGQRVTLRCSPRSGDLSVYWYQQSLDQGLQFLIQYYNGEERAKGNILERFSAQQFPDLHSELNLSSLELGDSALYFCASSPTGESQSRGGYTFGSGTRLTVV.

The V call is TRBV30, the J call TRBJ1-4; no definite D call. Trimming took 4 bases from V and 5 from J, leaving 11 bases between them. The germline V gene has CDR1 GTSNPN and CDR2 SVGIG (reference sequence). The CDR3 has 13 residues. The CDR3 region has the DNA TGTGCCTGGAATTACAAATTGAATGAAAAACTGTTTTTT. Its protein is CAWNYKLNEKLFF.

A remark on this clone: The junction and the germline gene differ at one end; a read error may be behind it. V and J are TRBV2 and TRBJ2-1; TRBD2 aligns across 9 bases. The CDR3 runs 15 residues. Germline V gene sequence: CDR1 SNHLY, CDR2 FYNNEI. The DNA for the CDR3 is TGTGCCAGCACTGAAGGGACTAGCCCCTACAATGAGCAGTTCTTC. Translating it yields CASTEGTSPYNEQFF. Using reference TRBV2 and TRBJ2-1 for the parts outside the CDR3, the full variable domain is EPEVTQTPSHQVTQMGQEVILRCVPISNHLYFYWYRQILGQKVEFLVSFYNNEISEKSEIFDDQFSVERPDGSNFTLKIRSTKLEDSAMYFCASTEGTSPYNEQFFGPGTRLTVL.

V and J are TRBV29-1 and TRBJ2-7; 9 bases agree with TRBD1. Germline V gene data show CDR1 as SQVTM and CDR2 as ANQGSEA. The V and J ends lost 1 base and 7 bases, in that order; junction bases with no gene match: 8. This CDR3 is built from 14 residues. This CDR3 is CSVEAGTGFEEQYF. The CDR3 DNA is TGCAGCGTTGAAGCCGGGACAGGGTTCGAAGAGCAGTACTTC.

V and J are TRBV7-8 and TRBJ1-1, with 9 positions matching TRBD1. This CDR3 has 13 residues. Looked up from germline, CDR1 is SGHVS and CDR2 is FQNEAQ. The V and J ends lost 5 bases and 10 bases, in that order; junction bases with no gene match: 8. The CDR3 spells CASSLGTGPGAFF. DNA of the CDR3: TGTGCCAGCAGCCTCGGGACAGGGCCGGGAGCTTTCTTT.

The chain joins TRBV5-1 to TRBJ2-5; D call uncertain. Deletions cut 4 bases from V and 0 bases from J, with 4 bases between. Germline V gene data show CDR1 as SGHRS and CDR2 as YFSETQ. The CDR3 is 12 residues long. This chain's CDR3 is CASSAYQETQYF. In nucleotides, the CDR3 is TGCGCCAGCAGCGCGTACCAAGAGACCCAGTACTTC.

V gene TRBV9 combines with J gene TRBJ1-6; D uncertain. The V gene's germline CDR1 is SGDLS and CDR2 YYNGEE. V lost 7 bases and J 0 bases, leaving 11 bases between the germline ends. The CDR3 contains 15 residues. The CDR3 DNA is TGTGCCAGCGGGCGGGATGTCTCCTATAATTCACCCCTCCACTTT. Protein: CASGRDVSYNSPLHF.

This clone showed up just a few times. The chain recombines TRBV10-1 with TRBJ1-1; D might be TRBD1 (6 bases). The CDR3 is 14 residues long. Germline CDR1 WNHNN, CDR2 SYGVQD (reference sequence). V lost 2 bases to trimming and J lost 5 bases, with 12 bases between them. The CDR3 loop is CASSEGPRGTEAFF. Here the CDR3 DNA reads TGCGCCAGCAGTGAGGGACCGAGGGGGACTGAAGCTTTCTTT.